The T cell receptor (beta chain) described here comes from a study of shared clonotypes between healthy human individuals. Study-level information: The study enrolled a couple of women and a few men aged 18 to 49.

Deep-level settings were used for running the assay. As handled by the study authors: ImmunoSEQ sequences covered only the junction and lacked quality scores; filtering therefore differed. Using immunoSEQ multiplex PCR, the repertoire was profiled, and TCRdb retains in-frame clones only, with some absent. V and J calls and clone size are copied from that table; D and trimming were computed from the DNA. The sample has 400,000 to 600,000 clones, roughly 83% seen once. Genomic DNA, for the unsorted samples, came from tens of millions of PBMCs. The sequence was obtained from a woman aged 40 to 50 in good health. Some clones in this sample may be carry-over from other donors' samples. The source material was PBMCs.

This CDR3 is CASSFQGPYSGNTIYF. CDR3 coding DNA: TGTGCCAGCAGTTTTCAGGGGCCGTACTCTGGAAACACCATATATTTT. The V call is TRBV28, the J call TRBJ1-3; tentative D call: TRBD1 (6 bases). Trimming shortened V by 3 bases and J by 0 bases, and 12 bases separated the two germline ends. The CDR3 loop spans 16 amino acids. Germline loops: CDR1 MDHEN, CDR2 SYDVKM.